The sequence of this T cell receptor beta chain was determined in a study of cytomegalovirus exposure and HLA in healthy donors. Study-wide background: In an early release, HLA-typed donors contributed roughly 85 million unique TCR sequences.

In the case of this clone: Its antigen remains unknown.

Study-wide findings and caveats: Across HLA loci, a later analysis found differing TCR association rates, with DRB1 most and HLA-C fewest. In a later analysis, V- and J-gene trimming of beta chains associated with a DCLRE1C missense variant, replicated independently.

Germline V gene lookup returns CDR1 SGHRS and CDR2 YFSETQ. CDR3 length equals 12 residues. V was clipped by 0 bases and J by 5 bases, with 6 bases between them. The PCR employed 60 Vbeta primers together with 13 Jbeta primers. The protocol was immunoSEQ multiplex PCR, while the TCRdb copy is restricted to in-frame clones and leaves out a portion. The sample has about 200,000 clones, around 90% seen once. This sequence originates from a boy between 2 and 15 years old in good health and CMV-seronegative. The chain combines TRBV5-1 with TRBJ2-7; D is perhaps TRBD1 (6 bases). The sequenced material came from PBMCs. In DNA form, the CDR3 reads TGCGCCAGCAGCTTGGGGGGGCACGAGCAGTACTTC. It yields the protein CASSLGGHEQYF. Full variable domain (rest looked up from reference TRBV5-1 and TRBJ2-7): KAGVTQTPRYLIKTRGQQVTLSCSPISGHRSVSWYQQTPGQGLQFLFEYFSETQRNKGNFPGRFSGRQFSNSRSEMNVSTLELGDSALYLCASSLGGHEQYFGPGTRLTVT.